The 2 T cell receptor beta chains listed next were all sequenced from one sample in a study of neurological immune-mediated disorders. TCRdb called the 5' RACE reads again in MiXCR, with one record for every CDR3 protein. The data contain tens of thousands of distinct CDR3 sequences, 3.5% to 5% of them seen just once; the ten biggest clones take up approximately 7%. Sequencing was performed on PBMCs. The source is a young man with multiple sclerosis.

The chain recombines TRBV10-2 with TRBJ1-1; TRBD1 might be the D (6 bases). V lost 4 bases and J 1 base, leaving 13 bases between the germline ends. Germline V gives CDR1 WSHSY, CDR2 SAAADI. The CDR3 contains 15 residues. DNA for the CDR3: TGCGCCAGCAGTGTGGGAGGCAGGGGGAACACTGAAGCTTTCTTT. The encoded protein is CASSVGGRGNTEAFF.

In the case of this clonotype: A read error is possible here, since a much larger clone lies one base away. The V call is TRBV27, the J call TRBJ1-2, with a weak D call TRBD1 (5 bases). The germline gives CDR1 MNHEY, CDR2 SMNVEV (reference sequence). V lost 6 bases, J lost 7 bases, and 15 bases lay in between. The CDR3 runs to 13 residues. The chain's CDR3 is CASRTQQVGGYTF. DNA for the CDR3: TGTGCCAGCAGGACCCAACAGGTTGGTGGCTACACCTTC.